This note documents a single TCR beta chain sequence. Genomic DNA acted as the template from which TCR beta VDJ combination and CDR3 sequence profiling were carried out. One entry per CDR3 protein, called by TCRdb with MiXCR from the reads. The data show roughly 93,000 distinct CDR3 sequences, around 70% seen once. The sample originates from a study of CD8+CD57+ T cells in acquired aplastic anemia. All sequencing subjects had displayed CD8+CD57+ cell expansion on flow cytometry. CDR1 DFQATT and CDR2 SNEGSKA come from the germline V gene (reference sequence). Losses at the gene ends were 5 bases for V and 4 bases for J; bases not matched to a gene: 9. The CDR3 totals 15 residues.

This sequence joins TRBV20-1 and TRBJ2-3; 10 bases agree with TRBD2. Sequencing was performed on sorted CD4+, CD8+, or CD8+CD57+ T cells (not recorded which) from PBMCs. The receptor was isolated from a human donor with aplastic anemia. The CDR3 protein is CSAWTVGLAADTQYF. The CDR3 DNA reads as TGCAGTGCTTGGACCGTCGGACTAGCGGCAGATACGCAGTATTTT.